This entry lists 18 T cell receptor beta chains sequenced from one sample in a study of T cell repertoires in cytomegalovirus infection (dated by TCRdb to the late 2010s). Antigen specificity for these receptors is unknown. The instrument was an Illumina HiSeq 1500. The public reads were quality trimmed at Q25 with fastp and then assembled into clones with MiXCR by TCRdb, keeping productive beta chains. Every entry covers one CDR3 protein and lists the most common genes and DNA from its rows. The sample table shows approximately 89,000 distinct CDR3 sequences, and 25% to 30% are seen once. The ten largest clones capture approximately 71% of the sample. The treatment or condition label, read with the paper, signifies: in vitro stimulation with specific CMV peptide epitopes to enrich CMV-specific T cells. The specimen was CD8+ T cells from cultured PBMCs, collected from culture after CMV antigen stimulation. The receptors shown here come from a human donor in good health (CMV status not recorded). Some clones in this sample may be carry-over from other donors' samples.

This clonotype was counted only a few times. The gene calls are TRBV2 and TRBJ2-2; D is perhaps TRBD2 (6 bases). Germline V gives CDR1 SNHLY, CDR2 FYNNEI. The CDR3 runs to 16 residues. V dropped 2 bases and J dropped 0 bases, with 10 bases sitting between them. The CDR3 DNA sequence: TGTGCCAGCAGTGAACCGGGACTGTCGAACACCGGGGAGCTGTTTTTT. Its protein is CASSEPGLSNTGELFF.

This clonotype was counted only a few times. This chain joins TRBV19 and TRBJ2-1, with TRBD2 matching 11 bases. The length of the CDR3 is 17 residues. V lost 3 bases to trimming and J lost 4 bases; unmatched junction nucleotides: 8. Germline CDR1 is LNHDA and CDR2 is SQIVND (reference sequence). The CDR3: CASSMGASGGTYNEQFF. The CDR3 nucleotides read TGTGCCAGTAGTATGGGGGCTAGCGGGGGGACTTACAATGAGCAGTTCTTC.

CDR3 nucleotides: TGTGCCAGCAGCCTACCTCCCGGACACTATGGCTACACCTTC. Amino acids: CASSLPPGHYGYTF. The chain uses TRBV28 and TRBJ1-2; D gene unclear. Germline V gives CDR1 MDHEN, CDR2 SYDVKM. The length of the CDR3 is 14 residues. Trimming stripped 6 bases from V and 3 bases from J, with 14 bases between.

The chain carries TRBV27 and TRBJ2-1; tentative D call: TRBD1 (6 bases). Germline V CDR1 and CDR2: MNHEY, SMNVEV (reference sequence). V dropped 6 bases and J dropped 9 bases, with 18 bases sitting between them. CDR3 size: 14 residues. CDR3 coding DNA: TGTGCCAGCAGGATACAGGGTTGGGGGATTGAGCAGTTCTTC. Translated, it gives CASRIQGWGIEQFF.

V is TRBV4-1 and J is TRBJ2-7; TRBD1 matches 7 bases. The CDR3 runs 14 residues. The germline V gene encodes CDR1 MGHRA and CDR2 YSYEKL. J lost 2 bases, V lost 1 base, and 2 bases had no gene match. The CDR3 nucleotides are TGCGCCAGCAGCCAAGGTGACAGGGCCTACGAGCAGTACTTC. Amino acid sequence: CASSQGDRAYEQYF.

The genes are TRBV9 and TRBJ2-5; no firm D call. V lost 4 bases and J 2 bases, leaving 18 bases between the germline ends. The germline CDR1 and CDR2 sequences are SGDLS and YYNGEE. CDR3 length equals 16 residues. CDR3 residues: CASSPDGPATQETQYF. The CDR3, as DNA: TGTGCCAGCAGCCCGGACGGGCCTGCCACTCAAGAGACCCAGTACTTC.

CDR3 DNA sequence: TGTGCCAGCAGCCCCCCGGGGGTCCAAACTAATGAGCAGTTCTTC. This translates into CASSPPGVQTNEQFF. The chain uses TRBV12-3 or TRBV12-4 and TRBJ2-1, with a weak D call TRBD2 (6 bases). The CDR3 extends over 15 amino acids. V was pared by 6 bases and J by 7 bases, with 19 bases between.

This rearrangement joins TRBV28 to TRBJ1-4, with 8 bases lining up with TRBD1. CDR3 size: 16 residues. J gave up 7 bases and V 7 bases, and 14 bases lay outside the gene matches. Germline lookup yields CDR1 MDHEN and CDR2 SYDVKM. For the CDR3, the DNA is TGTGCCAGCACCTCTGTTCACAGGGACAGGAGTGAAAAACTGTTTTTT. It yields the protein CASTSVHRDRSEKLFF.

The chain is built from TRBV27 and TRBJ1-2, with D perhaps TRBD1 (5 bases). The V end lost 5 bases, the J end lost 4 bases, and 11 bases lay between the germline ends. The CDR3 covers 13 residues. Germline V gives CDR1 MNHEY, CDR2 SMNVEV (reference sequence). CDR3 region: CASSLGGSYGYTF. The CDR3, as DNA: TGTGCCAGCAGTCTTGGGGGGAGCTATGGCTACACCTTC.

The sample holds a few counts of this clonotype. V usage is TRBV12-3 or TRBV12-4 and J usage is TRBJ1-1; no reliable D call. The length of the CDR3 is 11 residues. V gave up 10 bases and J gave up 4 bases, with 10 bases separating them. CDR3 in amino acids: CAIGSGTEAFF. Here the CDR3 DNA reads TGTGCCATCGGGTCAGGCACTGAAGCTTTCTTT.

This clonotype was seen a few times. The chain links TRBV18 to TRBJ2-5; perhaps TRBD2 as D (6 bases). Germline-derived CDR1 and CDR2 are KGHSH and LQKENI. Trimming took off 0 bases at V and 6 bases at J, with 14 bases between the two ends. CDR3 size: 15 residues. Here the CDR3 reads CASSPPDAGGKTQYF. As DNA, the CDR3 is TGTGCCAGCTCACCACCGGACGCTGGGGGGAAGACCCAGTACTTC.

V and J are TRBV12-3 or TRBV12-4 and TRBJ2-5; TRBD2 agrees at 8 bases. The CDR3 is 14 residues long. Trimming took 6 bases from V and 3 from J; bases not matched to a gene: 6. CDR3 DNA: TGTGCCAGCAGGCATGCGACTAGCGAAGAGACCCAGTACTTC. It translates to CASRHATSEETQYF.

This clonotype was counted ten times or more. The chain employs TRBV7-2 and TRBJ2-7; possibly TRBD2 for D (5 bases). The germline CDR1 and CDR2 sequences are SGHTA and FQGNSA. With 4 bases removed from V and 3 bases from J, the gap between germline ends came to 16 bases. CDR3 length equals 15 residues. The CDR3 loop reads CASSSRTGSYYEQYF. CDR3 DNA: TGTGCCAGCAGCTCCCGAACGGGGTCCTACTACGAGCAGTACTTC.

V usage is TRBV7-9 and J usage is TRBJ2-1, with TRBD2 matching 12 bases. This CDR3 spans 16 amino acids. The trim removed 5 bases at V and 4 bases at J, leaving 6 bases unmatched. Germline CDR1 SEHNR, CDR2 FQNEAQ (reference sequence). CDR3 coding DNA: TGTGCCAGCAGCGTTCAGACTAGCGGGGGTTACAATGAGCAGTTCTTC. The encoded protein is CASSVQTSGGYNEQFF. The whole variable domain, filled in from reference TRBV7-9 and TRBJ2-1, reads DTGVSQNPRHKITKRGQNVTFRCDPISEHNRLYWYRQTLGQGPEFLTYFQNEAQLEKSRLLSDRFSAERPKGSFSTLEIQRTEQGDSAMYLCASSVQTSGGYNEQFFGPGTRLTVL.

Here the CDR3 DNA reads TGTGCTAGTGGTTTGGGGGCTGCCCCCCCCGGGGAGCTGTTTTTT. It translates to CASGLGAAPPGELFF. This rearrangement joins TRBV12-5 to TRBJ2-2; no clear D. Trimming took off 1 base at V and 6 bases at J, with 12 bases between the two ends. This CDR3 has 15 residues. CDR1 is LGHNT, CDR2 FRNRAP, per germline.

This clonotype has only a few counts. The gene calls are TRBV27 and TRBJ1-4, with D maybe TRBD1 (6 bases). V lost 6 bases, J lost 8 bases, and 16 bases lay in between. There are 14 residues in the CDR3. The germline CDR1 and CDR2 sequences are MNHEY and SMNVEV (reference sequence). The CDR3 protein is CASRPQGISEKLFF. CDR3 nucleotide sequence: TGTGCCAGCAGGCCCCAGGGGATTAGCGAAAAACTGTTTTTT.

This clonotype was found many times. The genes are TRBV27 and TRBJ1-2, with 10 bases fitting TRBD1. Germline V CDR1 and CDR2: MNHEY, SMNVEV (reference sequence). With V trimmed by 5 bases and J by 4 bases, 7 bases remained unmatched. This CDR3 is built from 15 residues. The CDR3, as DNA: TGTGCCAGCAGTGATCCGGGACAGGGGTTCTATGGCTACACCTTC. It yields the protein CASSDPGQGFYGYTF.

V usage is TRBV19 and J usage is TRBJ1-5; D call uncertain. CDR3 length equals 12 residues. V gave up 7 bases and J gave up 6 bases, with 10 bases separating them. CDR1 and CDR2 from the germline V gene are LNHDA and SQIVND (reference sequence). CDR3 in amino acids: CASIMGGQPQHF. The CDR3 DNA follows: TGTGCCAGTATTATGGGAGGTCAGCCCCAGCATTTT.